One sample yielded the 6 T cell receptor beta chains listed below, sequenced in a study of identical twins listed by TCRdb under 2016. The library was obtained by 5' RACE. The listed sequencing device is Illumina HiSeq 2000. TCRdb applied fastp at Q25 and MiXCR to the public reads, then kept only in-frame beta chains. Each entry merges the rows of one CDR3 protein and shows their most common DNA and genes. The sample table records roughly 690,000 distinct CDR3 sequences; 6% to 6.5% of these occur just once. Of the sample, about 2% is held by the ten largest clones. Sequenced sample: naive T cells sorted from blood. What this sample's cell subset or site label stands for: cells isolated with a human naive T-cell isolation kit. These receptors were taken from a man younger than 35 in good health.

This clonotype was picked up many times. The gene calls are TRBV3-1 and TRBJ2-1; possible D gene TRBD2, 7 bases. CDR3 length: 16 amino acids. Germline V gives CDR1 LGHDT, CDR2 YNNKEL (reference sequence). The V and J ends lost 4 bases and 5 bases respectively, with 18 bases between them. Here the CDR3 reads CASSLGGPGGHNEQFF. The DNA for the CDR3 is TGTGCCAGCAGCCTTGGGGGGCCGGGAGGCCACAATGAGCAGTTCTTC.

This clonotype showed up many times. The chain is built from TRBV27 and TRBJ2-5; D perhaps matches TRBD2 (7 bases). The germline CDR1 and CDR2 sequences are MNHEY and SMNVEV (reference sequence). The CDR3 covers 16 residues. Trimming removed 3 bases from V and 4 bases from J, with 18 bases in between. The CDR3 protein is CASSLRGRAGRETQYF. CDR3 in DNA: TGTGCCAGCAGTTTGAGGGGGAGGGCCGGGAGAGAGACCCAGTACTTC.

This clonotype has a count of ten or more. The genes are TRBV16 and TRBJ2-3, with D perhaps TRBD1 (5 bases). The CDR3 length is 13 residues. Trimming removed 0 bases at V and 6 bases at J, with 7 bases between. Germline CDR1 reads KGHSY; CDR2 reads FQNENV. The chain's CDR3 is CASSQSTGDTQYF. DNA for the CDR3: TGTGCCAGCAGCCAATCAACAGGTGATACGCAGTATTTT.

This clonotype was observed many times. The V and J genes are TRBV12-3 or TRBV12-4 and TRBJ1-2; 7 bases agree with TRBD1. CDR3 length: 16 residues. The V gene end was trimmed by 1 base and the J gene end by 0 bases; junction bases not matched to a gene: 5. The DNA for the CDR3 is TGTGCCAGCAGTTTAGGGACGGGACAGCCTAACTATGGCTACACCTTC. Its translation: CASSLGTGQPNYGYTF.

CDR3 nucleotide sequence: TGTGCCAGCAGACAGGGACAGGGGATTGCTAATGAAAAACTGTTTTTT. Amino acid sequence: CASRQGQGIANEKLFF. This chain joins TRBV6-1 and TRBJ1-4; 10 positions match TRBD1. V lost 6 bases to trimming and J lost 3 bases; unmatched junction nucleotides: 7. Germline-derived CDR1 and CDR2 are MNHNS and SASEGT. The CDR3 loop spans 16 amino acids.

V and J are TRBV20-1 and TRBJ2-5; no clear D gene. The CDR3 is 12 residues long. Trimming removed 2 bases from V and 0 bases from J, with 4 bases in between. Germline values: CDR1 DFQATT, CDR2 SNEGSKA (reference sequence). The CDR3 DNA sequence: TGCAGTGCTAGACGCAACCAAGAGACCCAGTACTTC. This encodes CSARRNQETQYF.